The 6 T cell receptor beta chains presented below share a single source sample, sequenced in a study of shared clonotypes between healthy human individuals. Sequencing used immunoSEQ multiplex PCR; TCRdb keeps in-frame clones, though not all of them. This sample has 1.5 million to 1.9 million clones, with about 98% found just once. Sequenced sample: naive CD4+ T cells sorted from blood. Subset specified: CD45RA+ positively selected. The receptors derive from a man aged 30 to 45 in good health.

The chain is built from TRBV25-1 and TRBJ1-5, with 8 bases matching TRBD1. The CDR3 has 15 residues. Germline V gives CDR1 MGHDK, CDR2 SYGVNS. V dropped 1 base and J dropped 6; count of bases not matched to a gene: 5. CDR3 loop: CASSESGQGGQPQHF. CDR3 DNA sequence: TGTGCCAGCAGTGAATCAGGACAGGGAGGTCAGCCCCAGCATTTT.

The V and J genes are TRBV5-1 and TRBJ2-3; weak D call: TRBD2 (6 bases). This CDR3 has 18 residues. Germline V gene data show CDR1 as SGHRS and CDR2 as YFSETQ. Trimming removed 4 bases at V and 5 bases at J, with 26 bases between. CDR3 DNA: TGCGCCAGCAGCCCTGATCTTATGAGGGCGGGAAAGGTAGATACGCAGTATTTT. It yields the protein CASSPDLMRAGKVDTQYF.

Here the CDR3 reads CASSLKQGAHEKLFF. Written as DNA, the CDR3 is TGTGCCAGCAGCCTAAAGCAGGGGGCGCATGAAAAACTGTTTTTT. The J gene is TRBJ1-4, the V gene TRBV7-2; 8 positions match TRBD1. This CDR3 is built from 15 residues. Trimming cost V 5 bases and J 6 bases; bases outside gene matches: 8. Looked up from germline, CDR1 is SGHTA and CDR2 is FQGNSA.

The chain carries TRBV5-1 and TRBJ1-1, with unresolved D. The CDR3 is 13 residues long. V dropped 0 bases and J dropped 4 bases, with 7 bases sitting between them. CDR1 is SGHRS, CDR2 YFSETQ, per germline. CDR3 nucleotides: TGCGCCAGCAGCTTGGCTGGTTTCACTGAAGCTTTCTTT. The encoded protein is CASSLAGFTEAFF. Full variable domain (missing parts from reference TRBV5-1 and TRBJ1-1): KAGVTQTPRYLIKTRGQQVTLSCSPISGHRSVSWYQQTPGQGLQFLFEYFSETQRNKGNFPGRFSGRQFSNSRSEMNVSTLELGDSALYLCASSLAGFTEAFFGQGTRLTVV.

V is TRBV28 and J is TRBJ2-7, with TRBD2 matching over 7 bases. J gave up 0 bases and V 4 bases, and 6 bases lay outside the gene matches. There are 15 residues in the CDR3. CDR1 and CDR2 from the germline V gene are MDHEN and SYDVKM. This chain's CDR3 is CASSSFAGVSYEQYF. In DNA, the CDR3 is TGTGCCAGCAGTTCATTCGCGGGAGTCTCCTACGAGCAGTACTTC. The entire variable domain, with the rest obtained from reference TRBV28 and TRBJ2-7, is as follows: DVKVTQSSRYLVKRTGEKVFLECVQDMDHENMFWYRQDPGLGLRLIYFSYDVKMKEKGDIPEGYSVSREKKERFSLILESASTNQTSMYLCASSSFAGVSYEQYFGPGTRLTVT.

The rearrangement uses TRBV30 and TRBJ1-2, with no clear D. The germline CDR1 and CDR2 sequences are GTSNPN and SVGIG (reference sequence). This CDR3 spans 12 amino acids. The V end lost 8 bases, the J end lost 4 bases, and 14 bases lay between the germline ends. The CDR3 coding sequence is TGTGCCGAGCAAGGTCGCGGCTATGGCTACACCTTC. Its protein is CAEQGRGYGYTF.